This is a list of T cell receptor beta chains from one sample in a study of blood T cell repertoires in COVID-19. Data came from immunoSEQ multiplex PCR; TCRdb stores just in-frame clones and leaves some out. The table lists hundreds of thousands of clones, about 88% of them singletons, with 0.75% to 0.9% in the top ten. The sample was peripheral blood. The origin of the receptors is a young man with COVID-19, enrolled during active disease. Each CDR3 is given with its conserved first and last residue. D genes are given only for firm matches. Clone size is shown for a subset of rows, as once, few, many or a class of expanded clone.

- | TRBJ1-5 | TRBV5-3 | TRBD1 | 14 | TGTGCCAGAAGCCCTGACAGGGGAGGCCAGCCCCAGCATTTT | CARSPDRGGQPQHF
- | TRBJ2-5 | TRBV29-1 | - | 13 | TGCAGCGTTAAAGACAGGAGGAGAGAGACCCAGTACTTC | CSVKDRRRETQYF
- | TRBJ2-1 | TRBV6-5 | TRBD2 | 15 | TGTGCCAGCAGTTACTTCCCTAGCGGGGGTAATGAGCAGTTCTTC | CASSYFPSGGNEQFF
- | TRBJ2-3 | TRBV29-1 | TRBD2 | 16 | TGCAGCGTTTTCCCGACTAGCGGGAGTGGCACAGATACGCAGTATTTT | CSVFPTSGSGTDTQYF
- | TRBJ1-1 | TRBV2 | - | 16 | TGTGCCAGCAGTGAAGGGTTGGGGGTCGGGGGAACTGAAGCTTTCTTT | CASSEGLGVGGTEAFF
- | TRBJ2-5 | TRBV3-1/TRBV3-2 | - | 15 | TGTGCCAGCAGCCAAGTAACAGGGGAGGCGGAGACCCAGTACTTC | CASSQVTGEAETQYF
few | TRBJ2-5 | TRBV7-8 | TRBD2 | 14 | TGTGCCAGCAGCCAGAGCGGGGATCAAGAGACCCAGTACTTC | CASSQSGDQETQYF
few | TRBJ2-2 | TRBV27 | TRBD1 | 15 | TGTGCCACCTCAACCGGGACAGGGAGGCCCGGGGAGCTGTTTTTT | CATSTGTGRPGELFF
once | TRBJ1-5 | TRBV30 | TRBD1 | 17 | TGTGCCTGGAGCCCATGGAGGGGACAGGGGGCAACTCAGCCCCAGCATTTT | CAWSPWRGQGATQPQHF
- | TRBJ2-1 | TRBV2 | TRBD2 | 14 | TGTGCCAGCCGCGATAGCGGGATATTGGATGAGCAGTTCTTC | CASRDSGILDEQFF